Given below is one T cell receptor (beta chain) in context. Its antigen remains unidentified. This specimen comes from a study of cytomegalovirus exposure and HLA in healthy donors. Participants comprised healthy donors of bone marrow. Germline V gene data show CDR1 as MGHRA and CDR2 as YSYEKL. V was clipped by 4 bases and J by 1 base; unmatched bases: 0. The length of the CDR3 is 14 residues. The study ran its PCR with 60 Vbeta and 13 Jbeta primers. In the original workflow: Later analysis identified approximately 88 million unique TCR beta chains, about 10 million shared. The repertoire was sequenced with immunoSEQ multiplex PCR; TCRdb's copy has only in-frame clones and lacks some. V and J calls plus clone size are reproduced from that table; the DNA served to infer D and trimming. The top ten hold about 6.5% of the sample, which has roughly 70,000 clones, roughly 72% seen once. General study findings and limits: A later analysis found common viral pathogens apparently linked to several of the most significant clusters. Trimming of TCR beta V- and J-genes showed a link, identified in a later analysis, to a missense DCLRE1C variant.

This sequence was found in a man between 50 and 59 years old in good health and CMV-seronegative. V usage is TRBV4-1 and J usage is TRBJ1-1, with 10 bases matching TRBD1. The sample taken for sequencing was PBMCs. The DNA of the CDR3 is TGCGCCAGCAGCCGGACAGGGGGGAACACTGAAGCTTTCTTT. Protein product: CASSRTGGNTEAFF.